These 16 T cell receptor beta chains were all obtained from the same sample, sequenced in a study of early T cells in non-severe SARS-CoV-2 infection listed by TCRdb under 2021. Libraries came from 5' RACE. The sample was run on a NextSeq 500. Starting from the raw public reads, TCRdb applied fastp trimming at Q25, assembled clones with MiXCR and retained in-frame beta chains. CDR3 protein duplicates are merged, each entry listing the most common genes and DNA. The sample has approximately 46,000 distinct CDR3 sequences on record, around a quarter of them singletons. The top ten clonotypes cover roughly 4.6% of the sample. The sample here was whole blood, taken at baseline. These receptors were obtained from an adult who was a healthcare worker with PCR-confirmed SARS-CoV-2 infection or an uninfected control (not recorded which).

This clonotype was counted between two and nine times. V usage is TRBV11-2 and J usage is TRBJ2-5; 9 nucleotides line up with TRBD2. Germline values: CDR1 SGHAT, CDR2 FQNNGV. V shed 2 bases, J shed 7 bases, and the junction held 11 bases outside the gene matches. The CDR3 spans 16 residues. The CDR3: CASSLPSGASSGTQYF. The CDR3 nucleotides read TGTGCCAGCAGCTTACCTAGCGGGGCATCCTCCGGGACCCAGTACTTC.

This clonotype was detected only a few times. The chain couples TRBV7-2 to TRBJ2-7; no reliable D call. The CDR3 extends over 15 amino acids. The ends were cut back, 5 bases at V and 0 bases at J, with 14 bases in the middle. Germline CDR1 SGHTA, CDR2 FQGNSA. The CDR3 DNA reads as TGTGCCAGCAGCCAACCAATTGACCGCTCCTACGAGCAGTACTTC. It codes for CASSQPIDRSYEQYF.

The CDR3 DNA reads as TGTGCCAGCAGGGGACAGACCATTGCCACAGATACGCAGTATTTT. Amino acids: CASRGQTIATDTQYF. The rearrangement uses TRBV2 and TRBJ2-3, with 7 bases lining up with TRBD1. With V trimmed by 6 bases and J by 2 bases, 8 bases remained unmatched. The germline gives CDR1 SNHLY, CDR2 FYNNEI. The CDR3 totals 15 residues.

V is TRBV5-1 and J is TRBJ1-1; D may be TRBD1 (5 bases). The CDR3 is 14 amino acids. Trimming removed 4 bases from V and 2 bases from J, with 12 bases in between. The V gene's germline CDR1 is SGHRS and CDR2 YFSETQ. CDR3 coding DNA: TGCGCCAGCAGCACTTCGACAGCTAACACTGAAGCTTTCTTT. Protein: CASSTSTANTEAFF.

The chain has TRBV6-2 or TRBV6-3 and TRBJ1-5, with no clear D. Germline CDR1 MNHEY, CDR2 SVGEGT. V dropped 5 bases and J dropped 0 bases, with 8 bases sitting between them. CDR3 size: 14 residues. DNA for the CDR3: TGTGCCAGCAGTCGGCCATATAGCAATCAGCCCCAGCATTTT. As protein: CASSRPYSNQPQHF.

This clonotype was recorded a few times. DNA of the CDR3: TGTGCCAGCAGCTTAAATGTTCTGGGGGAGCAGTACTTC. Amino acid sequence: CASSLNVLGEQYF. The chain carries TRBV7-6 and TRBJ2-7; no clear D. The CDR3 consists of 13 residues. The V gene lost 2 bases and the J gene lost 7 bases, with 12 bases spanning the gap. Germline CDR1 reads SGHVS; CDR2 reads FNYEAQ.

The gene calls are TRBV6-1 and TRBJ1-2; D not certain. The V and J ends lost 1 base and 3 bases respectively, with 6 bases between them. The length of the CDR3 is 13 residues. Germline V gene lookup returns CDR1 MNHNS and CDR2 SASEGT. CDR3 in DNA: TGTGCCAGCAGTGAAGGTCCCCACTATGGCTACACCTTC. It is translated as CASSEGPHYGYTF.

The CDR3 loop reads CASSTQGAETQYF. Written as DNA, the CDR3 is TGTGCCAGCAGCACACAGGGGGCAGAGACCCAGTACTTC. The V and J genes are TRBV9 and TRBJ2-5; the match to TRBD1 covers 9 bases. Germline CDR1 reads SGDLS; CDR2 reads YYNGEE. The CDR3 consists of 13 residues. V dropped 4 bases and J dropped 4; count of bases not matched to a gene: 2.

This chain uses TRBV20-1 with TRBJ2-3; tentative D call: TRBD1 (6 bases). Trimming cost V 0 bases and J 1 base, with 11 bases left between them. Germline CDR1 reads DFQATT; CDR2 reads SNEGSKA (reference sequence). The CDR3 consists of 15 residues. CDR3 sequence reads: CSARDTRTGTDTQYF. The DNA of the CDR3 is TGCAGTGCTAGAGATACCCGGACAGGCACAGATACGCAGTATTTT.

This clonotype was seen more than once but under ten times. This chain joins TRBV4-1 and TRBJ2-7, with unresolved D. CDR1 MGHRA and CDR2 YSYEKL come from the germline V gene. V shed 0 bases and J shed 7 bases, with 19 bases lying between them. The CDR3 is 16 amino acids. Here the CDR3 DNA reads TGCGCCAGCAGCCAAGAAGGGTCTGGCACTACGATGGAGCAGTACTTC. Amino acids: CASSQEGSGTTMEQYF.

J is TRBJ2-2 and V is TRBV7-6; D is unresolved. The length of the CDR3 is 16 residues. Germline V gene lookup returns CDR1 SGHVS and CDR2 FNYEAQ. Trimming shortened V by 1 base and J by 0 bases, and 9 bases separated the two germline ends. This CDR3 reads CASSLVGTANTGELFF. DNA for the CDR3: TGTGCCAGCAGCTTAGTCGGAACGGCGAACACCGGGGAGCTGTTTTTT.

This chain connects TRBV29-1 to TRBJ2-7; 8 bases agree with TRBD2. V dropped 7 bases and J dropped 4; count of bases not matched to a gene: 6. The CDR3 has 12 amino acids. From germline, CDR1 is SQVTM and CDR2 ANQGSEA. CDR3 sequence reads: CSAGLGTYEQYF. For the CDR3, the DNA is TGCAGCGCGGGACTAGGGACATACGAGCAGTACTTC.

V is TRBV27 and J is TRBJ1-2; D uncertain. V lost 4 bases and J 0 bases, leaving 6 bases between the germline ends. CDR1 is MNHEY, CDR2 SMNVEV, per germline (reference sequence). The CDR3 has 13 amino acids. The CDR3 nucleotides read TGTGCCAGCAGTTATACCTCTAACTATGGCTACACCTTC. This gives the protein CASSYTSNYGYTF.

This chain uses TRBV9 with TRBJ2-4; D gene uncertain. Germline CDR1 and CDR2: SGDLS and YYNGEE. This CDR3 contains 13 residues. V lost 0 bases, J lost 2 bases, and 3 bases lay in between. CDR3 loop: CASSVDPKNIQYF. The CDR3 nucleotides are TGTGCCAGCAGCGTAGATCCCAAAAACATTCAGTACTTC.

In its sample, this clonotype was seen once. The V gene is TRBV12-3 or TRBV12-4, the J gene TRBJ1-2, with D uncertain. Trimming shortened V by 3 bases and J by 0 bases, and 14 bases separated the two germline ends. The CDR3 is 16 residues long. The CDR3 nucleotides are TGTGCCAGCAGTTTCACACCGCCGGGAACTAACTATGGCTACACCTTC. It yields the protein CASSFTPPGTNYGYTF.

The genes are TRBV24-1 and TRBJ2-7; 8 bases align to TRBD1. The V gene's germline CDR1 is KGHDR and CDR2 SFDVKD. This CDR3 has 14 amino acids. V gave up 5 bases and J gave up 2 bases; unmatched junction bases: 4. The CDR3 reads CATSGRQGPYEQYF. The DNA for the CDR3 is TGTGCCACCAGTGGCCGACAGGGGCCCTACGAGCAGTACTTC.